These 31 T cell receptor beta chains share one sample of origin, sequenced in a study of cytomegalovirus exposure and HLA in healthy donors. The PCR employed 60 Vbeta primers together with 13 Jbeta primers. Sequenced by immunoSEQ multiplex PCR; TCRdb stores in-frame clones only, minus some. The repertoire consists of around 190,000 clones, with 70% to 80% occurring once and the leading ten covering 2.5% to 3.5%. The sample comprised PBMCs. The origin of the receptors is a young woman in good health and CMV-seronegative.

The chain employs TRBV7-6 and TRBJ2-7; TRBD2 might be the D (6 bases). Trimming took off 5 bases at V and 2 bases at J, with 13 bases between the two ends. The CDR3 has 14 amino acids. Germline CDR1 reads SGHVS; CDR2 reads FNYEAQ. The CDR3 region has the DNA TGTGCCAGCAGCCGGACTACCTCCACCTACGAGCAGTACTTC. It encodes CASSRTTSTYEQYF.

This sequence joins TRBV6-5 and TRBJ2-7; 9 bases are a match to TRBD2. CDR3 length equals 15 residues. V was pared by 0 bases and J by 3 bases, with 3 bases of the junction left unmatched. Germline V gene lookup returns CDR1 MNHEY and CDR2 SVGAGI. CDR3 bases: TGTGCCAGCAGTTACTCAAGCGGGGGGAGCTACGAGCAGTACTTC. Translation: CASSYSSGGSYEQYF.

The V gene is TRBV5-4, the J gene TRBJ2-7; 9 bases map to TRBD2. The CDR3 sequence is 14 residues long. CDR1 is SGHNT, CDR2 YYREEE, per germline (reference sequence). The ends lost 3 bases at V and 0 bases at J; junction bases unmatched: 1. In nucleotides, the CDR3 is TGTGCCAGCAGCTCTAGCGGGGTCTCCTACGAGCAGTACTTC. Its protein product is CASSSSGVSYEQYF.

V usage is TRBV15 and J usage is TRBJ2-5; a weak D match, TRBD2 (5 bases). The CDR3 spans 14 residues. V was trimmed by 5 bases and J by 0 bases, leaving 10 bases between them. CDR1 and CDR2 from the germline V gene are LNHNV and YYDKDF (reference sequence). The CDR3 DNA follows: TGTGCCACCAGCGGCTGGGGAGACCAAGAGACCCAGTACTTC. This codes for CATSGWGDQETQYF.

The rearrangement joins TRBV2 to TRBJ2-2, with 9 bases that match TRBD1. Trimming at V came to 8 bases and at J to 6 bases, leaving 7 bases not matched to a gene. CDR1 is SNHLY, CDR2 FYNNEI, per germline. The CDR3 covers 14 residues. CDR3 amino acids: CASRTDRGSGELFF. CDR3 DNA: TGTGCCAGCCGAACGGACAGGGGTTCCGGGGAGCTGTTTTTT.

This clone was observed a few times. The chain couples TRBV2 to TRBJ2-7; 9 nucleotides line up with TRBD1. Germline values: CDR1 SNHLY, CDR2 FYNNEI. V lost 7 bases, J lost 2 bases, and 3 bases stayed unmatched. This CDR3 spans 13 amino acids. CDR3 in amino acids: CASTRDRAYEQYF. CDR3 nucleotides: TGTGCCAGCACCAGGGACAGGGCCTACGAGCAGTACTTC. Using reference TRBV2 and TRBJ2-7 for the parts outside the CDR3, the full variable domain is EPEVTQTPSHQVTQMGQEVILRCVPISNHLYFYWYRQILGQKVEFLVSFYNNEISEKSEIFDDQFSVERPDGSNFTLKIRSTKLEDSAMYFCASTRDRAYEQYFGPGTRLTVT.

This clone has a handful of counts. This chain connects TRBV2 to TRBJ2-5; 7 bases fit TRBD2. CDR1 and CDR2 (germline): SNHLY, FYNNEI. The CDR3 is made up of 13 amino acids. Trimming cost V 7 bases and J 7 bases; bases outside gene matches: 9. In nucleotides, the CDR3 is TGTGCCAGCAACCAAGCGGGGTCAGGGACCCAGTACTTC. Its protein is CASNQAGSGTQYF. Full variable domain (rest looked up from reference TRBV2 and TRBJ2-5): EPEVTQTPSHQVTQMGQEVILRCVPISNHLYFYWYRQILGQKVEFLVSFYNNEISEKSEIFDDQFSVERPDGSNFTLKIRSTKLEDSAMYFCASNQAGSGTQYFGPGTRLLVL.

This chain links TRBV5-1 with TRBJ2-1, with 7 positions matching TRBD1. The V and J ends lost 5 bases and 1 base, in that order; junction bases with no gene match: 9. CDR1 SGHRS and CDR2 YFSETQ come from the germline V gene. This CDR3 spans 16 amino acids. The CDR3 region has the DNA TGCGCCAGCAGTCGCACAGGGGCGTCGTCCTACAATGAGCAGTTCTTC. Translating gives CASSRTGASSYNEQFF. The full variable domain, in which reference TRBV5-1 and TRBJ2-1 provide the parts outside the CDR3, is KAGVTQTPRYLIKTRGQQVTLSCSPISGHRSVSWYQQTPGQGLQFLFEYFSETQRNKGNFPGRFSGRQFSNSRSEMNVSTLELGDSALYLCASSRTGASSYNEQFFGPGTRLTVL.

This chain links TRBV5-4 with TRBJ1-2, with D unresolved. This CDR3 spans 11 amino acids. Germline values: CDR1 SGHNT, CDR2 YYREEE (reference sequence). The V and J ends lost 4 bases and 6 bases respectively, with 7 bases between them. The chain's CDR3 is CASSPGNGYTF. CDR3 nucleotide sequence: TGTGCCAGCAGCCCGGGGAATGGCTACACCTTC.

The rearrangement uses TRBV10-3 and TRBJ2-2, with D possibly matching TRBD1 (5 bases). Germline V lookup: CDR1 ENHRY, CDR2 SYGVKD. The CDR3 is made up of 15 amino acids. Deletions cut 4 bases from V and 0 bases from J, with 9 bases between. CDR3 sequence: CAISAGAANTGELFF. The CDR3, as DNA: TGTGCCATCAGTGCTGGGGCGGCGAACACCGGGGAGCTGTTTTTT.

The V gene is TRBV2, the J gene TRBJ2-7; tentatively, D is TRBD2 (5 bases). This CDR3 comprises 14 residues. Per germline, CDR1 SNHLY and CDR2 FYNNEI. The V end lost 1 base, the J end lost 3 bases, and 10 bases lay between the germline ends. The CDR3 DNA follows: TGTGCCAGCAGTGAAGAGCGGCAGTACTACGAGCAGTACTTC. Translation gives CASSEERQYYEQYF. The complete variable domain, with remaining parts taken from reference TRBV2 and TRBJ2-7, reads EPEVTQTPSHQVTQMGQEVILRCVPISNHLYFYWYRQILGQKVEFLVSFYNNEISEKSEIFDDQFSVERPDGSNFTLKIRSTKLEDSAMYFCASSEERQYYEQYFGPGTRLTVT.

This clone has only a few counts. The rearrangement links TRBV7-7 to TRBJ2-1; D not certain. Trimming took off 5 bases at V and 2 bases at J, with 13 bases between the two ends. The germline V gene has CDR1 SSHAT and CDR2 FNYEAQ (reference sequence). This CDR3 comprises 15 residues. CDR3 nucleotides: TGTGCCAGCAGCCTTACGTGGGCCCCCTACAATGAGCAGTTCTTC. Translated, it gives CASSLTWAPYNEQFF.

This clone was observed a single time. The V and J genes are TRBV4-1 and TRBJ2-5; a possible D gene is TRBD1 (8 bases). Germline V CDR1 and CDR2: MGHRA, YSYEKL. CDR3 length: 15 amino acids. V lost 3 bases and J lost 6, with 17 bases in between. In DNA form, the CDR3 reads TGCGCCAGCAGCCAGCGTGACAGGGGAGGGAAGACCCAGTACTTC. Translation: CASSQRDRGGKTQYF.

V gene TRBV6-5 combines with J gene TRBJ2-5; TRBD1 matches 10 bases. The germline V gene encodes CDR1 MNHEY and CDR2 SVGAGI. J gave up 4 bases and V 6 bases, and 8 bases lay outside the gene matches. CDR3 length equals 15 residues. Written as DNA, the CDR3 is TGTGCCAGCAGGGTTGGACAGGGGGTGGGAGAGACCCAGTACTTC. It is translated as CASRVGQGVGETQYF.

This chain joins TRBV4-1 and TRBJ2-2; D might be TRBD2 (5 bases). This CDR3 is built from 14 residues. Germline V CDR1 and CDR2: MGHRA, YSYEKL. V was cut by 1 base and J by 4 bases, with 7 bases left in between. The CDR3 protein is CASSQARGTGELFF. The CDR3 DNA sequence: TGCGCCAGCAGCCAAGCCCGGGGCACCGGGGAGCTGTTTTTT.

The rearrangement joins TRBV6-5 to TRBJ2-3; maybe TRBD1 (6 bases). Germline loops: CDR1 MNHEY, CDR2 SVGAGI. V shed 6 bases and J shed 6 bases, with 10 bases lying between them. This CDR3 is built from 12 residues. The CDR3 loop reads CASRTQGDTQYF. In DNA form, the CDR3 reads TGTGCCAGCAGAACACAGGGTGATACGCAGTATTTT.

J is TRBJ1-1 and V is TRBV6-5, with D perhaps matching TRBD1 (6 bases). Trimming took off 2 bases at V and 3 bases at J, with 7 bases between the two ends. The CDR3 covers 13 residues. Germline V gene sequence: CDR1 MNHEY, CDR2 SVGAGI. CDR3 DNA: TGTGCCAGCAGTTACGGGACACACACTGAAGCTTTCTTT. Amino acids: CASSYGTHTEAFF.

The CDR3: CASSGQTDTQYF. CDR3 in DNA: TGTGCCAGCTCAGGACAGACAGATACGCAGTATTTT. This sequence joins TRBV18 and TRBJ2-3; possibly TRBD1 for D (6 bases). The CDR3 is 12 residues long. Trimming left V 5 bases short and J 3 bases short, with 6 bases between. The V gene's germline CDR1 is KGHSH and CDR2 LQKENI. Together with reference TRBV18 and TRBJ2-3, the CDR3 gives the full variable domain: NAGVMQNPRHLVRRRGQEARLRCSPMKGHSHVYWYRQLPEEGLKFMVYLQKENIIDESGMPKERFSAEFPKEGPSILRIQQVVRGDSAAYFCASSGQTDTQYFGPGTRLTVL.

With respect to this clone: Other DNA sequences in the same sample also yield this CDR3. The gene calls are TRBV5-4 and TRBJ2-1; 11 bases line up with TRBD2. CDR3 size: 15 residues. The germline V gene encodes CDR1 SGHNT and CDR2 YYREEE (reference sequence). Trimming cost V 4 bases and J 4 bases; bases outside gene matches: 4. The CDR3 DNA sequence: TGTGCCAGCAGCAGCGGGACTAGCGGATACAATGAGCAGTTCTTC. It codes for CASSSGTSGYNEQFF. Looking up the rest from reference TRBV5-4 and TRBJ2-1 gives the full variable domain: ETGVTQSPTHLIKTRGQQVTLRCSSQSGHNTVSWYQQALGQGPQFIFQYYREEENGRGNFPPRFSGLQFPNYSSELNVNALELDDSALYLCASSSGTSGYNEQFFGPGTRLTVL.

DNA of the CDR3: TGTGCCTGGAGTGTACAAGGGCATGCAGGGCGCACCATATATTTT. Translated: CAWSVQGHAGRTIYF. The chain joins TRBV30 to TRBJ1-3; D perhaps matches TRBD1 (5 bases). Trimming took 0 bases from V and 9 from J, leaving 18 bases between them. This CDR3 region has 15 residues. From germline, CDR1 is GTSNPN and CDR2 SVGIG (reference sequence).

The CDR3 here is CASTQPGGWETQYF. CDR3 sequence (DNA): TGTGCCAGCACCCAACCCGGGGGTTGGGAGACCCAGTACTTC. This chain joins TRBV2 and TRBJ2-5, with a tentative D call TRBD2 (6 bases). CDR1 and CDR2 (germline): SNHLY, FYNNEI. The CDR3 totals 14 residues. The V end was cut by 7 bases, the J end by 5 bases, with 17 bases between.

The CDR3 region has the DNA TGTGCCAGCGCGATCGGAGGGTGGGGTTCACCCCTCCACTTT. This codes for CASAIGGWGSPLHF. The chain uses TRBV6-5 and TRBJ1-6; no clear D gene. The germline V gene encodes CDR1 MNHEY and CDR2 SVGAGI. Trimming pared 8 bases from V and 9 bases from J, leaving 17 bases between. The length of the CDR3 is 14 residues.

This clone has more than one count but fewer than ten. This rearrangement joins TRBV6-5 to TRBJ1-1, with no clear D. Germline CDR1 reads MNHEY; CDR2 reads SVGAGI. Trimming took off 11 bases at V and 3 bases at J, with 16 bases between the two ends. The CDR3 runs to 13 residues. The CDR3 reads CASWRDSYTEAFF. In DNA, the CDR3 is TGTGCCTCTTGGAGGGATTCATACACTGAAGCTTTCTTT.

As DNA, the CDR3 is TGTGCCTGGACTCGGGTCGAGACCCAGTACTTC. Protein: CAWTRVETQYF. The chain links TRBV30 to TRBJ2-5; D unclear. Germline values: CDR1 GTSNPN, CDR2 SVGIG (reference sequence). Trimming left V 4 bases short and J 5 bases short, with 8 bases between. This CDR3 contains 11 residues.

This rearrangement joins TRBV11-2 to TRBJ2-5; the match to TRBD2 covers 9 bases. The CDR3 is 18 residues long. V lost 5 bases, J lost 2 bases, and 15 bases stayed unmatched. Germline CDR1 and CDR2: SGHAT and FQNNGV. The CDR3 DNA reads as TGTGCCAGCAGCACCACGGAGGGGACTAGCCAATATCAAGAGACCCAGTACTTC. This translates into CASSTTEGTSQYQETQYF.

The table lists this clone with a few counts. This chain links TRBV7-9 with TRBJ2-7; D is unclear. V was pared by 1 base and J by 7 bases, with 14 bases between. The V gene's germline CDR1 is SEHNR and CDR2 FQNEAQ (reference sequence). The CDR3 length is 14 residues. The CDR3 loop reads CASSLGQNPKEQYF. In DNA, the CDR3 is TGTGCCAGCAGCTTAGGGCAGAACCCAAAGGAGCAGTACTTC.

The chain joins TRBV7-2 to TRBJ1-4; TRBD1 is a possible D gene (5 bases). The CDR3 covers 14 residues. V was pared by 1 base and J by 4 bases, with 7 bases between. Germline V gene data show CDR1 as SGHTA and CDR2 as FQGNSA. CDR3 coding DNA: TGTGCCAGCAGCTTAGGGGGCCTTAATGAAAAACTGTTTTTT. As protein: CASSLGGLNEKLFF.

The V gene is TRBV10-3, the J gene TRBJ2-2; D possibly corresponds to TRBD1 (5 bases). CDR3 length: 15 residues. Germline CDR1 and CDR2: ENHRY and SYGVKD. V lost 3 bases and J lost 1, with 9 bases in between. The chain's CDR3 is CAISEGDRNTGELFF. Written as DNA, the CDR3 is TGTGCCATCAGTGAAGGGGATAGGAACACCGGGGAGCTGTTTTTT.

The chain couples TRBV10-3 to TRBJ2-5, with D possibly matching TRBD2 (6 bases). The V gene lost 5 bases and the J gene lost 2 bases, with 12 bases spanning the gap. The CDR3 runs to 14 residues. In germline, CDR1 is ENHRY, CDR2 SYGVKD. DNA of the CDR3: TGTGCCATCAGTCAGCGGGCTACACAAGAGACCCAGTACTTC. Protein product: CAISQRATQETQYF.

The chain couples TRBV10-3 to TRBJ1-2; D is uncertain. This CDR3 is built from 14 residues. Germline CDR1 ENHRY, CDR2 SYGVKD. Trimming cost V 10 bases and J 5 bases, with 20 bases left between them. CDR3 loop: CATEGREFRYGYTF. CDR3 nucleotide sequence: TGTGCCACGGAAGGGAGGGAATTCAGATATGGCTACACCTTC.

The chain combines TRBV30 with TRBJ1-3; D ambiguous. Trimming stripped 1 base from V and 7 bases from J, with 11 bases between. This CDR3 comprises 13 residues. Germline V gene data show CDR1 as GTSNPN and CDR2 as SVGIG (reference sequence). This CDR3 is CAWSAGLGNTIYF. The DNA for the CDR3 is TGTGCCTGGAGTGCAGGACTTGGGAACACCATATATTTT.